This T cell receptor (beta chain) was obtained from a study of PD-L1 blockade in urothelial cancer. Stated time point: peripheral blood 6 weeks after treatment start. This clone has just a few counts. The identical CDR3 is also encoded by other nucleotide sequences in the sample. The germline CDR1 and CDR2 sequences are LNHNV and YYDKDF (reference sequence). The CDR3 runs to 14 residues. Between the trimmed V and J ends, which lost 1 base and 2 bases, there was a span of 9 bases. Libraries were prepared by immunoSEQ multiplex PCR; TCRdb keeps only in-frame clonotypes and omits some of them. The repertoire includes some 120,000 clones, more than 85% of them detected once, and around 4% sits in the top ten.

Sequences were derived from PBMCs, sampled around atezolizumab (anti-PD-L1) treatment. The TCR was taken from a man in his fifties or sixties with urothelial cancer. The rearrangement links TRBV15 to TRBJ2-7, with TRBD2 as a possible D gene (5 bases). The CDR3, as DNA: TGTGCCACCAGCAGAGCAGGAGGACCCTACGAGCAGTACTTC. Its protein is CATSRAGGPYEQYF.